This T cell receptor (beta chain) was recovered during a study of blood T cell repertoires in COVID-19 (dated by TCRdb to 2018 to 2020). For context, the study as a whole: Samples covering the acute and convalescent phases of COVID-19 were provided by collaborators in the United States, Italy and Spain. The prospective study material was composed of cDNA or gDNA derived from T cells, B-cell-depleted T cells, or PBMCs. The dataset comprised deeply sampled blood TCRbeta repertoires from subjects exposed to, actively infected with, or recovered from COVID-19. The repertoires were released in a freely available public database meant as a resource for research on the immune response to SARS-CoV-2. The samples were drawn from two sources: the first 160 participants of the ongoing ImmuneRACE study, and 1,000 to 1,500 subjects contributed by 6 global collaborators. Sample metadata almost always included a de-identified subject ID, COVID-19 status, age in years and sex. HLA class I and class II types, where available, came from metadata supplied by the sample provider rather than from assay-based typing. General conclusions and limits of the study: Clinical and demographic metadata were provided uncurated, with the amount varying by source and participant.

V lost 1 base and J lost 7 bases; the stretch between them is 7 bases long. Per the germline V gene (reference sequence), LGHDT is the CDR1 and YNNKEL is the CDR2. The CDR3 starts with the cysteine, ends with the phenylalanine, and has 12 residues. The sequence is cut down to CDR3 DNA, 36 bases in frame from base 1. The collaborating institutions used their own protocols to collect whole blood in K2EDTA tubes. Collaborator samples were shipped for TCRbeta analysis as frozen whole blood, isolated PBMCs, or DNA extracted from either sample type. TCRbeta CDR3 regions were amplified from genomic DNA by means of the immunoSEQ Assay, a bias-controlled multiplex PCR. For the original study's pipeline: The number of nucleated cells in each sample was estimated from the amplification of reference gene primers within the assay. To quantify the absolute abundance of each unique TCRbeta CDR3 rearrangement, sequence reads were collapsed and filtered. For each sample, productive Simpson clonality was calculated as the square root of Simpson's diversity index across productive rearrangements. TCRdb took this table from immuneACCESS and kept in-frame rearrangements with V and J called. Such tables lack part of the clones; where checked against another copy, unresolved V genes explain under half of the gap, and the rest is unexplained. The V and J calls and clone size are taken from that table; D and trimming were inferred from the DNA. This sample holds approximately 180,000 clones; around 90% were observed only once. Around 0.5% of the sample goes to the ten largest clones.

Concerning this clone itself: The antigen this receptor binds is unknown. Base qualities were left out, and no much larger clone turns up one base away.

Sequencing input: peripheral blood. Recombination linked TRBV3-1 (or the pseudogene TRBV3-2) to TRBJ2-5; a confident D gene designation cannot be given. The receptor was derived from a man in his forties or fifties with acute or convalescent COVID-19. CDR3 sequence: CASSQVSGTQYF. The DNA sequence is as follows: TGTGCCAGCAGCCAAGTATCAGGGACCCAGTACTTC.